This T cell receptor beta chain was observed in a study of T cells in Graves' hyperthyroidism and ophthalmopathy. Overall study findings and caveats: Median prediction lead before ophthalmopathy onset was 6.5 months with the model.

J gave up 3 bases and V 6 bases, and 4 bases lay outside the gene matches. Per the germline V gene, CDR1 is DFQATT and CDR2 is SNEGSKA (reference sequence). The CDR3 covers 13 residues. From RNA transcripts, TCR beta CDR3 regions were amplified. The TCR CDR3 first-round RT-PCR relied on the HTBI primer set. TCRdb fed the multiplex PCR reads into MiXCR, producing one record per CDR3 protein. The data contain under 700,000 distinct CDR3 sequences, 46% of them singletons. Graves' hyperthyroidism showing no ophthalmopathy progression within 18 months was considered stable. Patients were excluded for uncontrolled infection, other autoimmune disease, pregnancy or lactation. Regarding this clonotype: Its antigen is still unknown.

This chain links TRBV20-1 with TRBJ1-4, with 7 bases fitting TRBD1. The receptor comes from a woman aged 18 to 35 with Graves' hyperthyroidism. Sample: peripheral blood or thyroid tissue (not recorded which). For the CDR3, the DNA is TGCAGTGCCCAGGGGGGTGCTAATGAAAAACTGTTTTTT. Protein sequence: CSAQGGANEKLFF.